A selection of T cell receptor beta chains follows, all from one sample in a study of cytomegalovirus exposure and HLA in healthy donors. Profiled with immunoSEQ multiplex PCR; TCRdb holds only in-frame clones, not every one. The table records just over 150,000 clones, around four fifths of them present only once. What was sequenced was PBMCs. Receptors originate from a man between 18 and 29 years old in good health and CMV-seronegative. CDR3s include the opening cysteine and the closing phenylalanine or tryptophan. A D gene is named only where the DNA matches it firmly. Expanded clones are given a class, and other clones once, few, many or no size at all.

>.|TRBV7-7|TRBJ2-2|.
TGTGCTAGCAGCACAACGAACACCGGGGAGCTGTTTTTT
CASSTTNTGELFF
>.|TRBV5-3|TRBJ1-2|.
TGTGCCAGAGGGAGAGGGGGTGGCGGACACCCTTCCACGGACTATGGCTACACCTTC
CARGRGGGGHPSTDYGYTF
>.|TRBV27|TRBJ1-1|TRBD1
TGTGCCAGCAGTTTAGACAGGGCCACTGAAGCTTTCTTT
CASSLDRATEAFF
>.|TRBV4-1|TRBJ2-1|TRBD2
TGCGCCAGCAGCCAACAAGGACTAGCGGGAGATGAGCAGTTCTTC
CASSQQGLAGDEQFF
>.|TRBV19|TRBJ2-1|TRBD1
TGTGCCAGTAGTATTGGGGGGACAGGGGGCTTGTTAGGTGAGCAGTTCTTC
CASSIGGTGGLLGEQFF
>.|TRBV7-2|TRBJ2-5|.
TGTGCCAGCAGCTTTTTGAGGGGAGGGACCCAGTACTTC
CASSFLRGGTQYF
>.|TRBV5-1|TRBJ2-3|TRBD2
TGCGCCAGCAGCCCCAGGGAGGGGCGCACAGATACGCAGTATTTT
CASSPREGRTDTQYF
>.|TRBV7-9|TRBJ2-2|TRBD1
TGTTCCAGCAGCTTATCTGCGGACAGGGGGCGCGACGGGGAGCTGTTTTTT
CSSSLSADRGRDGELFF
>.|TRBV7-9|TRBJ1-4|TRBD1
TGTGCCAGCAGCTTGGGGACAGCTGCAACTAATGAAAAACTGTTTTTT
CASSLGTAATNEKLFF
>.|TRBV5-1|TRBJ2-7|.
TGCGCCAGCAGCTCCCCCCCCGGCGAGCAGTACTTC
CASSSPPGEQYF
>.|TRBV7-9|TRBJ2-7|.
TGTGCCAGCAGCTTTCCTCCGGGGACTGCCTCCTACGAGCAGTACTTC
CASSFPPGTASYEQYF
>.|TRBV6-5|TRBJ2-7|TRBD1
TGTGCCAGCAGTTACTCGCAGGACAGGGGTATGAAGCAGTACTTC
CASSYSQDRGMKQYF
>few|TRBV6-1|TRBJ2-2|.
TGTGCCAGCAGCTCGGGACTTTCCACCGGGGAGCTGTTTTTT
CASSSGLSTGELFF
>few|TRBV5-5|TRBJ2-1|.
TGTGCCAGCAGTCTTGAGGGTCTCCAAAGGTTTGAGCAGTTCTTC
CASSLEGLQRFEQFF
>.|TRBV2|TRBJ1-6|TRBD1
TGTGCCAGCAGCCGACAGGGACAGACGAATTCACCCCTCCACTTT
CASSRQGQTNSPLHF
>.|TRBV2|TRBJ1-2|TRBD1
TGTGCCAGCAGCCCCAACAGGGGGCTCGGCTATGGCTACACCTTC
CASSPNRGLGYGYTF
>.|TRBV27|TRBJ2-7|TRBD1
TGTGCCAGCAGTTCTAGACAGGGCTCCTACGAGCAGTACTTC
CASSSRQGSYEQYF
>once|TRBV7-9|TRBJ2-1|TRBD2
TGTGCCAGCAGCTTAAGCGGGAGAGGGGAGCAGTTCTTC
CASSLSGRGEQFF
>.|TRBV2|TRBJ2-5|.
TGTGCCAGCAGTGGGAGCTTACAAGAGACCCAGTACTTC
CASSGSLQETQYF
>.|TRBV30|TRBJ1-5|.
TGTGCCTGGAGTGTGTCCCAGGGGAGAAGTCAGCCCCAGCATTTT
CAWSVSQGRSQPQHF
>.|TRBV5-6|TRBJ2-2|.
TGTGCCAGCATCGGGGGGCGGGAGAGGAACACCGGGGAGCTGTTTTTT
CASIGGRERNTGELFF
>.|TRBV7-8|TRBJ2-7|.
TGTGCCAGCAGCATTAAGTTTTCAGGGATCGGATACGAGCAGTACTTC
CASSIKFSGIGYEQYF
>.|TRBV10-1|TRBJ2-5|.
TGCGCCAGCAGTGAGTCGACGGACATACCCAAAGAGACCCAGTACTTC
CASSESTDIPKETQYF
>once|TRBV28|TRBJ2-7|TRBD2
TGTGCCAGCAGTTTCTCTAGCGGGGGGGCCAGCTCCTACGAGCAGTACTTC
CASSFSSGGASSYEQYF
>.|TRBV11-2|TRBJ2-1|TRBD2
TGTGCCAGCAGCCCCGGGACTAGCGGGAGGTCCAATGAGCAGTTCTTC
CASSPGTSGRSNEQFF
>.|TRBV12-5|TRBJ2-1|TRBD2
TGTGCTAGTGTCCTCGGGACTAGCGGATACAATGAGCAGTTCTTC
CASVLGTSGYNEQFF
>.|TRBV13|TRBJ1-3|TRBD1
TGTGCCAGCAGCCTAGGGACAGGGGGATACACCATATATTTT
CASSLGTGGYTIYF
>.|TRBV6-6|TRBJ1-5|.
TGTGCCAGCAGTTACCCCCCCGGGGTTAGCAATCAGCCCCAGCATTTT
CASSYPPGVSNQPQHF
>.|TRBV5-1|TRBJ2-5|.
TGCGCCAGCAGCTTGGCCAAGACAGATGAAGAGACCCAGTACTTC
CASSLAKTDEETQYF
>few|TRBV5-4|TRBJ2-5|TRBD2
TGTGCCAGCAGCTACGGACTAGCGGGGGGGGAGACCCAGTACTTC
CASSYGLAGGETQYF
>.|TRBV4-1|TRBJ2-3|.
TGCGCCAGCAGAACCACAGGGCTAAGCACAGATACGCAGTATTTT
CASRTTGLSTDTQYF
>.|TRBV6-1|TRBJ1-2|.
TGTGCCACCGTGACAGCAACAAACTATGGCTACACCTTC
CATVTATNYGYTF
>.|TRBV6-5|TRBJ2-1|TRBD2
TGTGCCAGCAGTTCAACTAGCGGCCCCTACAATGAGCAGTTCTTC
CASSSTSGPYNEQFF
>.|TRBV15|TRBJ2-3|.
TGTGCCACCAGCAGAGTCCTAGCAGCTAGCACAGATACGCAGTATTTT
CATSRVLAASTDTQYF
>.|TRBV7-9|TRBJ2-7|.
TGTGCCAGCAGCTACTGGGAGTCCTACGAGCAGTACTTC
CASSYWESYEQYF
>.|TRBV19|TRBJ1-1|.
TGTGCCAGTAGTATAGGGAGGAAACTAGAAGCTTTCTTT
CASSIGRKLEAFF
>.|TRBV6-5|TRBJ1-2|.
TGTGCCAGCAGTCTTCGACGGACAACTAACTATGGCTACACCTTC
CASSLRRTTNYGYTF
>few|TRBV7-9|TRBJ1-2|.
TGTGCCAGCAGCTTAGCGCAGACAGGCTATGGCTACACCTTC
CASSLAQTGYGYTF
>.|TRBV27|TRBJ2-3|.
TGTGCCAGCAGTTCCCCTATCCGAGGGTGGAGAGATACGCAGTATTTT
CASSSPIRGWRDTQYF
>.|TRBV5-1|TRBJ1-4|.
TGCGCCAGCAGCTCTGTACCAGGGAGGGGAAGGGAAAAACTGTTTTTT
CASSSVPGRGREKLFF
>.|TRBV25-1|TRBJ1-5|.
TGTGCCAGCAGTCCGACAGGAAACAATCAGCCCCAGCATTTT
CASSPTGNNQPQHF
>.|TRBV11-2|TRBJ2-7|TRBD1
TGTGCCAGCAGCTCCGGGACAGGCTTACACCACGAGCAGTACTTC
CASSSGTGLHHEQYF
>.|TRBV10-3|TRBJ2-3|.
TGTGCCATCAGTGGACAGGACTCCTCAGATACGCAGTATTTT
CAISGQDSSDTQYF